The rows below give T cell receptor beta chains drawn from one sample of a study of T-cell reconstitution after alpha-beta-depleted transplantation in children. TCRdb processed the PCR reads anew with MiXCR; each CDR3 protein has one entry. The top ten hold about 5.4% of the sample, which has approximately 250,000 distinct CDR3 sequences, 9.7% seen once. Sample: PBMCs from the stem cell graft donor, taken from the stem cell graft. These receptors were obtained from a human donor who donated a stem cell graft to a child with SCID. Each CDR3 is given with its conserved first and last residue. D genes are given only for firm matches. Expanded clones get a size class; other rows say once, few or many, or leave the size out.

TRBV9	TRBD2	TRBJ2-3	many	CASSVGLAEDTQYF	TGTGCCAGCAGCGTGGGACTAGCGGAAGATACGCAGTATTTT
TRBV10-3	.	TRBJ2-6	many	CAISDFSGANVLTF	TGTGCCATCAGCGACTTCTCTGGGGCCAACGTCCTGACTTTC
TRBV7-2	.	TRBJ1-6	many	CASSSGSPLHF	TGTGCCAGCAGCTCAGGATCACCCCTCCACTTT
TRBV7-2	TRBD1	TRBJ2-3	many	CASEYMTGDGTDTQYF	TGTGCCAGCGAATATATGACAGGGGATGGGACAGATACGCAGTATTTT
TRBV19	TRBD1	TRBJ1-2	.	CASRPGQGSYGYTF	TGTGCCAGTAGACCGGGACAGGGGAGCTATGGCTACACCTTC
TRBV12-3/TRBV12-4	.	TRBJ2-7	many	CASSRGGEQYF	TGTGCCAGCAGCCGTGGTGGCGAGCAGTACTTC
TRBV5-1	TRBD2	TRBJ2-1	.	CASSVLSGTNNEQFF	TGCGCCAGCAGCGTCCTTAGCGGGACGAACAATGAGCAGTTCTTC
TRBV15	TRBD2	TRBJ2-4	many	CATSDSGGPKNIQYF	TGTGCCACCAGCGACAGCGGGGGGCCAAAAAACATTCAGTACTTC
TRBV30	.	TRBJ2-7	few	CAWSPDSPEQYF	TGTGCCTGGAGCCCGGACTCCCCCGAGCAGTACTTC
TRBV6-1	.	TRBJ1-2	many	CASRTGQNGYTF	TGTGCCAGCAGGACCGGACAGAATGGCTACACCTTC